In its sample, the clone carrying this T cell receptor (beta chain) is medium-sized. This sample also contains other DNA sequences that code for the same CDR3. Primers included in the PCR were 60 Vbeta and 13 Jbeta primers. Libraries were prepared by immunoSEQ multiplex PCR; TCRdb keeps only in-frame clonotypes and omits some of them. The repertoire holds 90,000 to 140,000 clones, with over 65% as singletons. Germline V gene data show CDR1 as MNHEY and CDR2 as SVGAGI. After removal of 2 bases from V and 12 bases from J, the junction contained 5 bases not matched to a gene. This CDR3 spans 14 amino acids. These data originate in a study of cytomegalovirus exposure and HLA in healthy donors.

The sequenced sample was PBMCs. This chain uses TRBV6-5 with TRBJ1-6, with 9 nucleotides matching TRBD1. This TCR derives from a man aged 40-55 years in good health and CMV-seropositive. CDR3 amino acids: CASSYGTGIIPLHF. The CDR3 nucleotides are TGTGCCAGCAGTTACGGGACAGGGATTATACCCCTCCACTTT.